This T cell receptor beta chain was captured by sequencing in a study of breast tumors, draining lymph nodes, adjacent tissues. The study, taken as a whole, reports: Findings are consistent with lymph node origin and intratumoral expansion of most tumor T cells. Luminal-like breast cancer showed significantly higher tumor–nontumor repertoire similarity than basal-like. That most tumor T cells come from lymph nodes remained unproven. Compared with lymph nodes, tumors were less diverse; compared with nontumor tissue, more.

The V end lost 0 bases, the J end lost 5 bases, and 17 bases lay between the germline ends. The CDR3 length is 16 residues. Germline lookup yields CDR1 SGHRS and CDR2 YFSETQ. Each CDR3 protein gets one entry after TCRdb re-called the multiplex PCR reads with MiXCR. The data hold about 89,000 distinct CDR3 sequences, with roughly 28% observed a single time. Axillary draining lymph nodes of breast cancer patients supplied the node samples. As concerns this clonotype: Its antigen is undetermined.

The receptor's source is a female donor with breast cancer. Some clones in this sample may be carry-over from other donors' samples. The chain joins TRBV5-1 to TRBJ1-2; a possible D gene is TRBD1 (6 bases). Specimen: axillary lymph node tissue. The CDR3 reads CASSLARGHSIYGYTF. Written as DNA, the CDR3 is TGCGCCAGCAGCTTGGCTCGGGGACACTCAATTTATGGCTACACCTTC.